This T cell receptor beta chain is drawn from a study of shared clonotypes between healthy human individuals. Division of CD4+ cells produced a CD45RA+ naive subset and a CD45RA-negative memory subset. Sequenced by immunoSEQ multiplex PCR; TCRdb stores in-frame clones only, minus some. The sample contains 2 million to 2.5 million clones, under 97% of which appear only once. The TCR comes from a man aged 18 to 30 in good health. Sequenced sample: naive CD4+ T cells sorted from blood. The subset denotes: CD45RA+ positively selected.

CDR3 DNA sequence: TGCGCCAGCAGCCAAGATGTACAAGTTTCCTACAATGAGCAGTTCTTC. Amino acid sequence: CASSQDVQVSYNEQFF. The V gene is TRBV4-1, the J gene TRBJ2-1, with unresolved D. In germline, CDR1 is MGHRA, CDR2 YSYEKL. There are 16 residues in the CDR3. V lost 0 bases and J lost 1, with 10 bases in between.